This TCR beta chain stems from a study of T cells in Graves' hyperthyroidism and ophthalmopathy. Study information: Peripheral blood samples were taken at initial diagnosis, prior to any treatment.

Uncontrolled infections, other autoimmune diseases, pregnancy or lactation led to exclusion of patients. In making diagnoses, clinical symptoms, serum thyroxine and TRAb, thyroid ultrasound and orbital computed tomography were all used. The blood specimen was taken at initial hyperthyroidism diagnosis, before any ophthalmopathy symptoms. It was RNA transcripts that yielded the amplified TCR beta CDR3 regions. HTBI primers were the set used in a first-round RT-PCR of the TCR CDR3. TCRdb reprocessed the multiplex PCR reads via MiXCR and lists one record per CDR3 protein. The table has fewer than 450,000 distinct CDR3 sequences, 17% seen once. In its sample, this clonotype was seen many times. Sample: blood. This TCR was recovered from a woman in her 30s with Graves' hyperthyroidism that later progressed to Graves' ophthalmopathy.

Here the CDR3 reads CASSLLGGAGTNEKLFF. CDR3 bases: TGTGCCAGCAGTTTACTCGGGGGAGCGGGCACTAATGAAAAACTGTTTTTT. The genes are TRBV12-3 or TRBV12-4 and TRBJ1-4; TRBD1 is a possible D gene (5 bases). This CDR3 has 17 residues. V was trimmed by 2 bases and J by 2 bases, leaving 15 bases between them.